One and the same sample provided the 10 T cell receptor beta chains below, sequenced in a study of CD8+ T cells in alopecia areata. Reverse transcribed after extraction, RNA yielded cDNA as the sequencing template. Measured with immunoSEQ multiplex PCR; TCRdb has only the in-frame clones, and not every one. The table shows 200,000 to 250,000 clones, with around two thirds occurring only once. Source: CD4+ T cells sorted from blood, taken at week 0. These receptors all stem from a human donor with alopecia areata.

V gene TRBV10-3 combines with J gene TRBJ1-5; D is ambiguous. The germline gives CDR1 ENHRY, CDR2 SYGVKD. The CDR3 consists of 13 residues. The ends were cut back, 0 bases at V and 4 bases at J, with 4 bases in the middle. This CDR3 reads CAISESPNQPQHF. Written as DNA, the CDR3 is TGTGCCATCAGTGAGTCCCCGAATCAGCCCCAGCATTTT.

The chain has TRBV5-6 and TRBJ1-1, with 10 nucleotides matching TRBD1. Germline loops: CDR1 SGHDT, CDR2 YYEEEE. Germline trimming cut 4 bases from V and 4 bases from J; bases unmatched to any gene: 10. The CDR3 extends over 16 amino acids. The CDR3 reads CASSVRDRGFSTEAFF. CDR3 nucleotide sequence: TGTGCCAGCAGCGTCCGGGACAGGGGCTTTAGCACTGAAGCTTTCTTT.

V gene TRBV27 combines with J gene TRBJ1-4; TRBD1 might be the D (6 bases). The germline CDR1 and CDR2 sequences are MNHEY and SMNVEV (reference sequence). The CDR3 has 14 residues. Between the trimmed V and J ends, which lost 5 bases and 11 bases, there was a span of 18 bases. The chain's CDR3 is CASSAAQGFWKLFF. DNA of the CDR3: TGTGCCAGCAGTGCCGCACAGGGATTCTGGAAACTGTTTTTT.

The chain employs TRBV11-2 and TRBJ2-1; D unresolved. Germline-derived CDR1 and CDR2 are SGHAT and FQNNGV. This CDR3 spans 11 amino acids. V gave up 3 bases and J gave up 7 bases, with 4 bases separating them. The DNA of the CDR3 is TGTGCCAGCAGCTTCAGTAATGAGCAGTTCTTC. Protein: CASSFSNEQFF. Drawing the rest from reference TRBV11-2 and TRBJ2-1, the complete variable domain is EAGVAQSPRYKIIEKRQSVAFWCNPISGHATLYWYQQILGQGPKLLIQFQNNGVVDDSQLPKDRFSAERLKGVDSTLKIQPAKLEDSAVYLCASSFSNEQFFGPGTRLTVL.

The chain carries TRBV7-3 and TRBJ1-3; a possible D gene is TRBD1 (5 bases). The CDR3 is 12 amino acids. Germline CDR1 SGHTA, CDR2 FQGTGA. V was trimmed by 6 bases and J by 9 bases, leaving 12 bases between them. The CDR3 protein is CASSTPGGTIYF. As DNA, the CDR3 is TGTGCCAGCAGTACACCGGGGGGCACCATATATTTT.

This chain uses TRBV29-1 with TRBJ2-5; D might be TRBD2 (6 bases). CDR1 and CDR2 from the germline V gene are SQVTM and ANQGSEA. The CDR3 length is 13 residues. V dropped 3 bases and J dropped 0 bases, with 8 bases sitting between them. CDR3 coding DNA: TGCAGCGTTGATAGGGACTACCAAGAGACCCAGTACTTC. Its protein is CSVDRDYQETQYF.

This clone appeared a few times. The chain recombines TRBV29-1 with TRBJ1-1; D is unresolved. Trimming removed 4 bases from V and 4 bases from J, with 13 bases in between. CDR3 length: 13 amino acids. Germline V gives CDR1 SQVTM, CDR2 ANQGSEA. CDR3 sequence (DNA): TGCAGCGTTGGGAACTTTCGTGGCACTGAAGCTTTCTTT. This sequence encodes CSVGNFRGTEAFF.

This clone appeared a few times. V usage is TRBV23-1 and J usage is TRBJ1-6; D uncertain. TRBV23-1 is placed among ORFs of uncertain function. The germline V and J ends were trimmed by 2 bases and 10 bases, with 9 bases remaining between them. The CDR3 has 13 amino acids. Written as DNA, the CDR3 is TGCGCCAGCAGTCAAGAAGAGCGATCACCCCTCCACTTT. Its translation: CASSQEERSPLHF.

This clone came up once. The rearrangement uses TRBV28 and TRBJ2-2, with 8 bases that match TRBD2. This CDR3 has 17 amino acids. Trimming took 6 bases from V and 3 from J; bases not matched to a gene: 12. Germline loops: CDR1 MDHEN, CDR2 SYDVKM. The CDR3 sequence: CASRTLGGVRDTGELFF. CDR3 sequence (DNA): TGTGCCAGCAGGACCCTCGGGGGGGTGAGGGACACCGGGGAGCTGTTTTTT.

This clone was counted between two and nine times. The chain employs TRBV5-1 and TRBJ2-5; 7 nucleotides align to TRBD1. Germline-derived CDR1 and CDR2 are SGHRS and YFSETQ. The junction had 10 bases not matched to a gene; V was cut back by 3 bases and J by 5 bases. This CDR3 has 15 residues. Here the CDR3 DNA reads TGCGCCAGCAGCTCTGGACAGGTCGTCTGGGAGACCCAGTACTTC. Protein product: CASSSGQVVWETQYF.